This T cell receptor beta chain was recovered during a study of cytomegalovirus exposure and HLA in healthy donors. Overall study results and limits: The likely origin of a cluster of highly shared sequence variants was a sequencing artifact.

Both 60 Vbeta primers and 13 Jbeta primers went into the PCR. Profiling relied on immunoSEQ multiplex PCR, and the TCRdb table lists in-frame clones only, not all of them. The repertoire consists of under 200,000 clones, with around four fifths occurring once and the leading ten covering about 7.9%. Sampled while nominally healthy, donors likely had unrecorded immune exposures. Germline V lookup: CDR1 SGHDN, CDR2 FVKESK. Trimming took 6 bases from V and 9 from J; bases not matched to a gene: 12. The CDR3 length is 14 residues. Remarks on this clone: Its target is unknown.

The sequencing input was PBMCs. The chain recombines TRBV14 with TRBJ2-7, with TRBD1 identical over 9 bases. This receptor was obtained from a male donor in good health and CMV-seropositive. CDR3 bases: TGTGCCAGCAGTTCCGGGACAGGGAGGACCGGGCAGTACTTC. It specifies CASSSGTGRTGQYF. The full variable domain, its missing parts supplied by reference TRBV14 and TRBJ2-7, is EAGVTQFPSHSVIEKGQTVTLRCDPISGHDNLYWYRRVMGKEIKFLLHFVKESKQDESGMPNNRFLAERTGGTYSTLKVQPAELEDSGVYFCASSSGTGRTGQYFGPGTRLTVT.